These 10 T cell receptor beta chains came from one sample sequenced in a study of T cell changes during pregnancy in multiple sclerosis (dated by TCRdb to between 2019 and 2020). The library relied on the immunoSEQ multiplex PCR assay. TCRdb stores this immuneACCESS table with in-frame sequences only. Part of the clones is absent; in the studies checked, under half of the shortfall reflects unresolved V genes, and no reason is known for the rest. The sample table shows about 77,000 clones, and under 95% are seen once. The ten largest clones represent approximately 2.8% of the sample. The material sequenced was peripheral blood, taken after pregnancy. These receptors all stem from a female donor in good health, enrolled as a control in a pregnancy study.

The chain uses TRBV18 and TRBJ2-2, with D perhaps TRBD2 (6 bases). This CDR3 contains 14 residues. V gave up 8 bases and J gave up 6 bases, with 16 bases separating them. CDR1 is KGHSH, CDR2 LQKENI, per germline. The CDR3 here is CASRRRGEAGELFF. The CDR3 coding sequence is TGTGCCAGCCGCCGGCGTGGGGAGGCCGGGGAGCTGTTTTTT.

CDR3: CASSLGSGSNYGYTF. The CDR3, as DNA: TGCGCCAGCAGCTTGGGTTCAGGGTCTAACTATGGCTACACCTTC. The chain employs TRBV5-1 and TRBJ1-2, with a weak D call TRBD1 (5 bases). Germline values: CDR1 SGHRS, CDR2 YFSETQ. CDR3 length: 15 amino acids. V was shortened by 0 bases and J by 0 bases, with 9 bases between the two germline ends.

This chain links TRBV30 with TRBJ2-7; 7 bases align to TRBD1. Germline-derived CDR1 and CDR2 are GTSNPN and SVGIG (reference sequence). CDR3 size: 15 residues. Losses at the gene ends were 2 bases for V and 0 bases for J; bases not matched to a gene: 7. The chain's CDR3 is CAWSKLDRDSYEQYF. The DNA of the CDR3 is TGTGCCTGGAGTAAATTAGACAGGGACTCCTACGAGCAGTACTTC.

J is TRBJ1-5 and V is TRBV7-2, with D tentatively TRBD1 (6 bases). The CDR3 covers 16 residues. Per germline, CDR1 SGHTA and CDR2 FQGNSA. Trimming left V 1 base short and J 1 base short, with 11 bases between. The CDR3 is CASSLDSGVSNQPQHF. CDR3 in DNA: TGTGCCAGCAGCTTAGATTCAGGGGTGAGCAATCAGCCCCAGCATTTT.

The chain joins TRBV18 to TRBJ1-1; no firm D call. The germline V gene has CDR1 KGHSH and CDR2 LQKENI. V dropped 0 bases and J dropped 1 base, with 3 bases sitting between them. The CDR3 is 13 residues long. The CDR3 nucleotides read TGTGCCAGCTCACCACCCGGGAACACTGAAGCTTTCTTT. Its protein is CASSPPGNTEAFF.

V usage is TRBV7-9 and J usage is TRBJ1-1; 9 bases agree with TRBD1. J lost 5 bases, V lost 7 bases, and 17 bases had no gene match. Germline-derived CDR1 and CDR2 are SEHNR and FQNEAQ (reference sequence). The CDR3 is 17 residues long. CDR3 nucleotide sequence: TGTGCCAGCACCCAATCCGCCGGGACAGGGATAGGAACTGAAGCTTTCTTT. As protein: CASTQSAGTGIGTEAFF.

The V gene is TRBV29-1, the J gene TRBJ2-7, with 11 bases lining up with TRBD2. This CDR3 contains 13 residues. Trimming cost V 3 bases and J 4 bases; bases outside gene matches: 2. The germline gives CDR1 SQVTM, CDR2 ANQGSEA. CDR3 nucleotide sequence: TGCAGCGTTGAGGGACTAGCGGATTACGAGCAGTACTTC. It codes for CSVEGLADYEQYF.

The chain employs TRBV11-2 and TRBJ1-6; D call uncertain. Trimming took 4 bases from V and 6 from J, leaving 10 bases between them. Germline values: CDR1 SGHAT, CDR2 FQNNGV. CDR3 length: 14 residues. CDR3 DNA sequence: TGTGCCAGCAGCTACCTACTGAGTAATTCACCCCTCCACTTT. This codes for CASSYLLSNSPLHF.

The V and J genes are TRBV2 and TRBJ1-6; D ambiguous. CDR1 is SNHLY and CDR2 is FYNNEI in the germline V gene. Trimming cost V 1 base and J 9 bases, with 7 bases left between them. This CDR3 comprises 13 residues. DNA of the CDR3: TGTGCCAGCAGTGAAGGGTTCGGTTCACCCCTCCACTTT. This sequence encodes CASSEGFGSPLHF.

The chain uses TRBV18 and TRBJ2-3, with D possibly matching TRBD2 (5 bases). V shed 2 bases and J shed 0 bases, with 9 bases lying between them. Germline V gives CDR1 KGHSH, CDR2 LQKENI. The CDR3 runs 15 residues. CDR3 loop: CASSPRTDSTDTQYF. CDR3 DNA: TGTGCCAGCTCACCAAGGACTGACAGCACAGATACGCAGTATTTT.